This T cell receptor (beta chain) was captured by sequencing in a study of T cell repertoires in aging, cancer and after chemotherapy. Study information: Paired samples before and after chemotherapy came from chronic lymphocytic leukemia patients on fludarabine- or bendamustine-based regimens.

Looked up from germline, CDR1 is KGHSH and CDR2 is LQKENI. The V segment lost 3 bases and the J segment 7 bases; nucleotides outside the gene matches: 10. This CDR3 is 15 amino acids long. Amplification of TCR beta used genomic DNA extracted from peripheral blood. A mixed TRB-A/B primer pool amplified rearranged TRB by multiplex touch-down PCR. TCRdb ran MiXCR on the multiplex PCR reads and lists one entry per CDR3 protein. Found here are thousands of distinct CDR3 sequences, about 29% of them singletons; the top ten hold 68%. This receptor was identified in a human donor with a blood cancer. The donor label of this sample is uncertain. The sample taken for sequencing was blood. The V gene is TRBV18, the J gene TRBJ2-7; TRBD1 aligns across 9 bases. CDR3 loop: CASSPKKQGAQEQYF. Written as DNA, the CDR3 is TGTGCCAGCTCACCGAAGAAACAGGGGGCGCAAGAGCAGTACTTC. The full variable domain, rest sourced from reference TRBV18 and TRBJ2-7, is NAGVMQNPRHLVRRRGQEARLRCSPMKGHSHVYWYRQLPEEGLKFMVYLQKENIIDESGMPKERFSAEFPKEGPSILRIQQVVRGDSAAYFCASSPKKQGAQEQYFGPGTRLTVT.